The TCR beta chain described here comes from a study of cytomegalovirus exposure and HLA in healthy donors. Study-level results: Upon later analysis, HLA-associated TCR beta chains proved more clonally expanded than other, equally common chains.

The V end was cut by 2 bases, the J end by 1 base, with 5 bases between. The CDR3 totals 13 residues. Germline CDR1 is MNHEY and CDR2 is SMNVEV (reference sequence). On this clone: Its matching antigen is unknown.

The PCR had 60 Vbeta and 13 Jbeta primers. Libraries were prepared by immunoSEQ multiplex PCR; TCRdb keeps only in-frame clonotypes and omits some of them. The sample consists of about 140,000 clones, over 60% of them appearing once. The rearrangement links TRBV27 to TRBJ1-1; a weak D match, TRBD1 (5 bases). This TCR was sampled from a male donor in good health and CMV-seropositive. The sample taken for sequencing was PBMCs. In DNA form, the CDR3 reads TGTGCCAGCAGTTTACAGGGGAACACTGAAGCTTTCTTT. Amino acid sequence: CASSLQGNTEAFF.